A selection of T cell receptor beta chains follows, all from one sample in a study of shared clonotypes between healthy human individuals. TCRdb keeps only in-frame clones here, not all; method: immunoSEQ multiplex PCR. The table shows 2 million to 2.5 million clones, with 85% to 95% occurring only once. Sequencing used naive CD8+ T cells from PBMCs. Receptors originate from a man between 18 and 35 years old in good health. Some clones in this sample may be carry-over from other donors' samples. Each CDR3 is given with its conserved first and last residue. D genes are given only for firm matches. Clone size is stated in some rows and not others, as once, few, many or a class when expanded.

CDR3: CASSQEGRVGAPLYEQYF; DNA: TGTGCCAGCAGCCAAGAGGGACGCGTCGGGGCCCCCCTCTACGAGCAGTACTTC; J: TRBJ2-7; D: NA; V: TRBV14; size: NA
CDR3: CASSLSLGANVLTF; DNA: TGTGCCAGCAGTTTATCCCTCGGGGCCAACGTCCTGACTTTC; J: TRBJ2-6; D: NA; V: TRBV28; size: NA
CDR3: CATSPSGSYNNEQFF; DNA: TGTGCCACCAGCCCAAGCGGGAGCTACAACAATGAGCAGTTCTTC; J: TRBJ2-1; D: TRBD2; V: TRBV15; size: NA
CDR3: CASSEPVGQGNQPQHF; DNA: TGTGCCAGCAGTGAACCGGTGGGCCAGGGGAATCAGCCCCAGCATTTT; J: TRBJ1-5; D: NA; V: TRBV6-1; size: NA
CDR3: CASSKRTGGSMGPEQYF; DNA: TGTGCCAGCAGCAAAAGGACAGGGGGAAGCATGGGGCCAGAGCAGTACTTC; J: TRBJ2-7; D: TRBD1; V: TRBV27; size: NA
CDR3: CASSIDTGELFF; DNA: TGTGCCAGTAGTATTGACACCGGGGAGCTGTTTTTT; J: TRBJ2-2; D: NA; V: TRBV19; size: NA
CDR3: CSAGTGSSYEQYF; DNA: TGCAGCGCCGGGACAGGGTCCTCCTACGAGCAGTACTTC; J: TRBJ2-7; D: TRBD1; V: TRBV29-1; size: NA
CDR3: CASSIIAGVRFGEQFF; DNA: TGTGCCAGTAGTATAATAGCGGGAGTTCGATTCGGTGAGCAGTTCTTC; J: TRBJ2-1; D: TRBD2; V: TRBV19; size: once
CDR3: CATKLTGTFGSYEQYF; DNA: TGTGCCACCAAACTTACCGGGACATTTGGCTCCTACGAGCAGTACTTC; J: TRBJ2-7; D: NA; V: TRBV28; size: NA
CDR3: CASRIGSRRNEQCF; DNA: TGTGCCAGCAGAATAGGGTCTCGTCGGAACGAGCAGTGCTTC; J: TRBJ2-7; D: NA; V: TRBV27; size: NA
CDR3: CASSFTLNTEAFF; DNA: TGTGCCAGCAGTTTCACACTGAACACTGAAGCTTTCTTT; J: TRBJ1-1; D: NA; V: TRBV27; size: NA
CDR3: CASTLLTAGDTQYF; DNA: TGTGCCAGCACCCTCCTAACAGCGGGAGATACGCAGTATTTT; J: TRBJ2-3; D: NA; V: TRBV28; size: NA
CDR3: CASSGAGGRVYEQYF; DNA: TGTGCCAGCAGCGGGGCCGGCGGGAGGGTATACGAGCAGTACTTC; J: TRBJ2-7; D: TRBD2; V: TRBV7-6; size: NA
CDR3: CASSFRGQGSYEQYF; DNA: TGTGCCAGCAGCTTCCGTGGCCAGGGATCCTACGAGCAGTACTTC; J: TRBJ2-7; D: NA; V: TRBV5-4; size: NA
CDR3: CASSQGGTSGEQFF; DNA: TGTGCCAGCAGCCAAGGGGGGACGAGTGGGGAGCAGTTCTTC; J: TRBJ2-1; D: NA; V: TRBV4-2; size: once
CDR3: CASSVQASGRGEQFF; DNA: TGTGCCAGCAGCGTCCAGGCTAGCGGGAGGGGTGAGCAGTTCTTC; J: TRBJ2-1; D: TRBD2; V: TRBV9; size: NA
CDR3: CASSLEGARFIEAFF; DNA: TGTGCCAGCAGCTTGGAGGGGGCGCGTTTTATTGAAGCTTTCTTT; J: TRBJ1-1; D: TRBD1; V: TRBV5-6; size: NA
CDR3: CASSQGALRDYNEQFF; DNA: TGTGCCAGCAGCCAAGGGGCCCTGAGGGACTACAATGAGCAGTTCTTC; J: TRBJ2-1; D: NA; V: TRBV11-2; size: NA
CDR3: CASSQDRFSGNTIYF; DNA: TGCGCCAGCAGCCAAGATCGGTTCTCTGGAAACACCATATATTTT; J: TRBJ1-3; D: NA; V: TRBV4-3; size: NA
CDR3: CASSLRQATGSGELFF; DNA: TGCGCCAGCAGCTTGAGACAGGCCACGGGTAGCGGGGAGCTGTTTTTT; J: TRBJ2-2; D: NA; V: TRBV5-1; size: NA
CDR3: CASRGQGGPEAFF; DNA: TGTGCCAGCAGAGGACAGGGCGGCCCTGAAGCTTTCTTT; J: TRBJ1-1; D: TRBD1; V: TRBV7-9; size: few
CDR3: CSAKQASEQYF; DNA: TGCAGCGCCAAACAGGCCTCTGAGCAGTACTTC; J: TRBJ2-7; D: NA; V: TRBV29-1; size: NA
CDR3: CASGQGTTSYNEQFF; DNA: TGTGCCAGCGGCCAAGGGACCACCAGCTACAATGAGCAGTTCTTC; J: TRBJ2-1; D: NA; V: TRBV27; size: NA
CDR3: CASSLRRERGYEQYF; DNA: TGTGCCAGCAGCTTAAGGCGGGAGAGAGGGTACGAGCAGTACTTC; J: TRBJ2-7; D: TRBD2; V: TRBV5-4; size: once
CDR3: CASSLGTGKGYTF; DNA: TGTGCCAGCAGCTTGGGGACAGGGAAAGGCTACACCTTC; J: TRBJ1-2; D: TRBD1; V: TRBV7-2; size: NA
CDR3: CASSVGGQGTNEKLFF; DNA: TGTGCCAGCAGCGTAGGGGGACAGGGGACTAATGAAAAACTGTTTTTT; J: TRBJ1-4; D: TRBD1; V: TRBV9; size: NA
CDR3: CASSLFWPSGRASSETQYF; DNA: TGTGCCAGCAGCTTGTTCTGGCCTAGCGGGAGGGCCTCGTCGGAGACCCAGTACTTC; J: TRBJ2-5; D: TRBD2; V: TRBV5-7; size: NA
CDR3: CASSVGVASEAFF; DNA: TGTGCCAGCAGCGTAGGGGTGGCATCTGAAGCTTTCTTT; J: TRBJ1-1; D: NA; V: TRBV9; size: NA
CDR3: CASSVYSGGAYEQYF; DNA: TGTGCCAGCAGCGTGTATAGCGGAGGGGCCTACGAGCAGTACTTC; J: TRBJ2-7; D: NA; V: TRBV9; size: NA
CDR3: CASSQLTGGSGNTEAFF; DNA: TGCGCCAGCAGCCAATTGACAGGGGGCAGCGGGAACACTGAAGCTTTCTTT; J: TRBJ1-1; D: TRBD1; V: TRBV4-3; size: NA
CDR3: CASSPASGEYQETQYF; DNA: TGTGCCAGCAGTCCAGCTAGCGGGGAGTACCAAGAGACCCAGTACTTC; J: TRBJ2-5; D: TRBD2; V: TRBV27; size: NA
CDR3: CASRERDRAYNEQFF; DNA: TGTGCCAGCAGAGAACGGGACAGGGCCTACAATGAGCAGTTCTTC; J: TRBJ2-1; D: TRBD1; V: TRBV7-2; size: NA
CDR3: CASRPGLSPGINEQFF; DNA: TGTGCCAGCCGCCCGGGACTAAGTCCCGGGATCAATGAGCAGTTCTTC; J: TRBJ2-1; D: TRBD2; V: TRBV5-8; size: NA
CDR3: CASSVGDPGQGYGYTF; DNA: TGTGCCAGCAGCGTAGGGGACCCGGGACAGGGGTATGGCTACACCTTC; J: TRBJ1-2; D: TRBD1; V: TRBV9; size: NA
CDR3: CASSLGIEQFF; DNA: TGTGCCAGCAGCTTAGGGATTGAGCAGTTCTTC; J: TRBJ2-1; D: NA; V: TRBV7-9; size: NA
CDR3: CAWSVLAISTDTQYF; DNA: TGTGCCTGGAGTGTCCTAGCAATTAGCACAGATACGCAGTATTTT; J: TRBJ2-3; D: NA; V: TRBV30; size: NA
CDR3: CASTTTGALREQYF; DNA: TGTGCCAGCACCACGACAGGAGCACTCCGGGAGCAGTACTTC; J: TRBJ2-7; D: NA; V: TRBV27; size: NA
CDR3: CSVDVSSLGQKQFF; DNA: TGCAGCGTTGACGTTTCGTCCTTAGGACAGAAGCAGTTCTTC; J: TRBJ2-1; D: NA; V: TRBV29-1; size: once
CDR3: CASSESGGQYF; DNA: TGTGCCAGCAGTGAATCCGGGGGTCAGTACTTC; J: TRBJ2-7; D: NA; V: TRBV25-1; size: NA
CDR3: CASSQGLRSYEQYF; DNA: TGCGCCAGCAGCCAAGGTCTCAGGAGTTACGAGCAGTACTTC; J: TRBJ2-7; D: NA; V: TRBV4-1; size: NA
CDR3: CASSLGTGAFF; DNA: TGCGCCAGCAGCTTAGGGACAGGAGCTTTCTTT; J: TRBJ1-1; D: TRBD1; V: TRBV5-1; size: once
CDR3: CASSLVGRFYGYTF; DNA: TGTGCCAGCAGCTTAGTAGGCAGGTTTTATGGCTACACCTTC; J: TRBJ1-2; D: NA; V: TRBV7-9; size: NA
CDR3: CASSLLRETQYF; DNA: TGTGCCAGCAGCTTACTACGAGAGACCCAGTACTTC; J: TRBJ2-5; D: NA; V: TRBV11-2; size: NA
CDR3: CASGGRGINQPQHF; DNA: TGTGCCAGCGGAGGGCGGGGGATAAATCAGCCCCAGCATTTT; J: TRBJ1-5; D: NA; V: TRBV6-1; size: NA
CDR3: CAIRINYGYTF; DNA: TGTGCCATCAGGATTAACTATGGCTACACCTTC; J: TRBJ1-2; D: NA; V: TRBV19; size: NA
CDR3: CASSEGTSGTDEQYF; DNA: TGTGCCAGCAGCGAAGGGACTAGCGGGACCGACGAGCAGTACTTC; J: TRBJ2-7; D: TRBD2; V: TRBV9; size: NA
CDR3: CASRAPGYNEQFF; DNA: TGTGCCAGTAGGGCCCCGGGATACAATGAGCAGTTCTTC; J: TRBJ2-1; D: NA; V: TRBV19; size: NA
CDR3: CASSFWVAGAYEQYF; DNA: TGTGCCAGCAGCTTTTGGGTAGCGGGAGCCTACGAGCAGTACTTC; J: TRBJ2-7; D: TRBD2; V: TRBV7-9; size: NA
CDR3: CASSLSPEGTNTQYF; DNA: TGTGCCAGCAGTTTATCCCCTGAGGGGACAAATACGCAGTATTTT; J: TRBJ2-3; D: NA; V: TRBV27; size: NA
CDR3: CASSSPWRQVETQYF; DNA: TGTGCCAGCAGTTCGCCGTGGAGGCAGGTGGAGACCCAGTACTTC; J: TRBJ2-5; D: NA; V: TRBV28; size: NA
CDR3: CASSLGFSEQYF; DNA: TGTGCCAGCAGCTTGGGTTTCTCCGAGCAGTACTTC; J: TRBJ2-7; D: NA; V: TRBV5-4; size: NA
CDR3: CASSNWDGGTDTQYF; DNA: TGTGCCAGTAGTAATTGGGACGGTGGCACAGATACGCAGTATTTT; J: TRBJ2-3; D: NA; V: TRBV19; size: NA
CDR3: CADQGTGTSVYEQYF; DNA: TGTGCCGATCAGGGAACCGGGACTAGCGTCTACGAGCAGTACTTC; J: TRBJ2-7; D: TRBD2; V: TRBV10-3; size: NA
CDR3: CASSLGGNNQPQHF; DNA: TGTGCCAGCAGCCTCGGGGGGAACAATCAGCCCCAGCATTTT; J: TRBJ1-5; D: NA; V: TRBV5-6; size: NA
CDR3: CAISESSGAGQPQHF; DNA: TGTGCCATCAGTGAGTCATCAGGGGCCGGGCAGCCCCAGCATTTT; J: TRBJ1-5; D: NA; V: TRBV10-3; size: NA
CDR3: CASSLSLTSSYEQYF; DNA: TGTGCCAGCAGTTTGTCTCTAACTTCCTCCTACGAGCAGTACTTC; J: TRBJ2-7; D: NA; V: TRBV28; size: NA